This entry concerns a single T cell receptor beta chain. In the study's own analysis: The assay estimated nucleated cells by amplifying reference gene primers. Sequencing was performed with immunoSEQ multiplex PCR; in TCRdb, only in-frame clones are kept and a portion is missing. V and J calls and clone size are as listed in that table; D and trimming were resolved from the DNA. The table includes around 130,000 clones, around 89% detected once. Germline V gene sequence: CDR1 SGDLS, CDR2 YYNGEE. V was pared by 0 bases and J by 0 bases, with 20 bases of the junction left unmatched. The CDR3 is 22 amino acids. The entry originates in a study of blood T cell repertoires in COVID-19. Study information: The origin of the acute and convalescent COVID-19 samples was the United States, Italy and Spain. From T cells, B-cell-depleted T cells, or PBMCs came the material, which was cDNA or gDNA.

The source of this sequence is a man aged 45-60 years with active or convalescent COVID-19. The chain recombines TRBV9 with TRBJ2-3; 9 bases map to TRBD2. Sequencing input: peripheral blood. For the CDR3, the DNA is TGTGCCAGCAGCGTAGGTGCTAGCGGGAATGCCCCACCAATTGCTAGCACAGATACGCAGTATTTT. Amino acid sequence: CASSVGASGNAPPIASTDTQYF.